The 25 T cell receptor beta chains below come from one sample, sequenced in a study of cytomegalovirus exposure and HLA in healthy donors. This PCR relied on a set of 60 Vbeta primers and 13 Jbeta primers. Measured with immunoSEQ multiplex PCR; TCRdb has only the in-frame clones, and not every one. The sample records about 130,000 clones, 80% being singletons. Input material: PBMCs. The source is a young man in good health and CMV-seropositive.

V and J are TRBV6-6 and TRBJ2-7; TRBD1 matches at 9 bases. V shed 4 bases and J 5 bases; nucleotides not matched to a gene: 6. Germline V CDR1 and CDR2: MNHNY, SVGAGI (reference sequence). The CDR3 length is 14 residues. The DNA of the CDR3 is TGTGCCAGCAGTTTCGAGACAGGGGGAAACGAGCAGTACTTC. It specifies CASSFETGGNEQYF.

The chain links TRBV29-1 to TRBJ2-3; 7 bases are a match to TRBD1. The CDR3 contains 12 residues. The ends lost 6 bases at V and 6 bases at J; junction bases unmatched: 6. Per germline, CDR1 SQVTM and CDR2 ANQGSEA. CDR3 nucleotides: TGCAGCGTAGCAACGACAGGGGATACGCAGTATTTT. As protein: CSVATTGDTQYF.

The V call is TRBV30, the J call TRBJ1-1; 8 nucleotides line up with TRBD1. In germline, CDR1 is GTSNPN, CDR2 SVGIG (reference sequence). The CDR3 is made up of 14 amino acids. V gave up 8 bases and J gave up 3 bases; unmatched junction bases: 11. DNA of the CDR3: TGTGCCGGAACCAGGGGGCATGAGGACACTGAAGCTTTCTTT. Protein product: CAGTRGHEDTEAFF. The variable domain in full, completed from reference TRBV30 and TRBJ1-1, reads SQTIHQWPATLVQPVGSPLSLECTVEGTSNPNLYWYRQAAGRGLQLLFYSVGIGQISSEVPQNLSASRPQDRQFILSSKKLLLSDSGFYLCAGTRGHEDTEAFFGQGTRLTVV.

This chain uses TRBV2 with TRBJ2-7, with a possible D match to TRBD2 (6 bases). In germline, CDR1 is SNHLY, CDR2 FYNNEI. The CDR3 runs to 14 residues. The V gene lost 3 bases and the J gene lost 0 bases, with 9 bases spanning the gap. In nucleotides, the CDR3 is TGTGCCAGCAGTGAGGGCGGGGTCTCCTACGAGCAGTACTTC. This codes for CASSEGGVSYEQYF.

J is TRBJ2-3 and V is TRBV10-1, with D tentatively TRBD2 (6 bases). The CDR3 loop spans 13 amino acids. Trimming pared 2 bases from V and 9 bases from J, leaving 12 bases between. Germline assignment: CDR1 WNHNN and CDR2 SYGVQD (reference sequence). CDR3 sequence: CASSEGGAGTQYF. Written as DNA, the CDR3 is TGCGCCAGCAGTGAGGGCGGGGCGGGCACGCAGTATTTT.

V is TRBV11-2 and J is TRBJ2-5; 10 bases align to TRBD1. The ends lost 0 bases at V and 2 bases at J; junction bases unmatched: 3. The CDR3 has 16 amino acids. CDR1 is SGHAT and CDR2 is FQNNGV in the germline V gene. In DNA, the CDR3 is TGTGCCAGCAGCTTAGAGGGACAGGGGTGGCAAGAGACCCAGTACTTC. It yields the protein CASSLEGQGWQETQYF.

The chain carries TRBV19 and TRBJ2-5, with 9 bases fitting TRBD1. Germline V gene sequence: CDR1 LNHDA, CDR2 SQIVND (reference sequence). The CDR3 length is 16 residues. The V gene end was trimmed by 3 bases and the J gene end by 5 bases; junction bases not matched to a gene: 10. CDR3 residues: CASSMPGTGTWETQYF. The CDR3 bases are TGTGCCAGTAGTATGCCAGGGACAGGGACTTGGGAGACCCAGTACTTC.

V gene TRBV7-6 combines with J gene TRBJ2-5; D uncertain. From germline, CDR1 is SGHVS and CDR2 FNYEAQ. Trimming cost V 1 base and J 0 bases, with 6 bases left between them. This CDR3 region has 14 residues. CDR3 region: CASSLEEYQETQYF. The CDR3 bases are TGTGCCAGCAGCTTAGAAGAGTACCAAGAGACCCAGTACTTC.

This clone was seen only once. V and J are TRBV29-1 and TRBJ1-2, with TRBD1 as a possible D gene (5 bases). Trimming took off 5 bases at V and 3 bases at J, with 19 bases between the two ends. This CDR3 region has 15 residues. CDR1 and CDR2 (germline): SQVTM, ANQGSEA. Here the CDR3 DNA reads TGCAGCGTTACGGACATAAGTCGGGTTTACTATGGCTACACCTTC. This gives the protein CSVTDISRVYYGYTF.

This clone was found a few times. J is TRBJ2-2 and V is TRBV5-1; D might be TRBD2 (6 bases). Trimming took off 2 bases at V and 6 bases at J, with 14 bases between the two ends. CDR1 SGHRS and CDR2 YFSETQ come from the germline V gene. The CDR3 length is 15 residues. This CDR3 is CASSFGAGTAGELFF. DNA of the CDR3: TGCGCCAGCAGCTTCGGGGCGGGGACCGCCGGGGAGCTGTTTTTT. The complete variable domain, with remaining parts taken from reference TRBV5-1 and TRBJ2-2, reads KAGVTQTPRYLIKTRGQQVTLSCSPISGHRSVSWYQQTPGQGLQFLFEYFSETQRNKGNFPGRFSGRQFSNSRSEMNVSTLELGDSALYLCASSFGAGTAGELFFGEGSRLTVL.

V and J are TRBV25-1 and TRBJ1-1; the D gene is possibly TRBD1 (5 bases). Per the germline V gene, CDR1 is MGHDK and CDR2 is SYGVNS. The ends were cut back, 4 bases at V and 2 bases at J, with 11 bases in the middle. CDR3 size: 14 residues. CDR3 in amino acids: CASSVTQGNTEAFF. The DNA for the CDR3 is TGTGCCAGCAGTGTTACCCAGGGAAACACTGAAGCTTTCTTT.

The count of this clone is one. V and J are TRBV5-1 and TRBJ1-5; 7 bases line up with TRBD1. J lost 6 bases, V lost 4 bases, and 13 bases had no gene match. The CDR3 spans 16 residues. CDR1 is SGHRS and CDR2 is YFSETQ in the germline V gene. CDR3 coding DNA: TGCGCCAGCAGCCCACTACCAGGGGGAGGTAGTCAGCCCCAGCATTTT. Translated, it gives CASSPLPGGGSQPQHF. The whole variable domain, filled in from reference TRBV5-1 and TRBJ1-5, reads KAGVTQTPRYLIKTRGQQVTLSCSPISGHRSVSWYQQTPGQGLQFLFEYFSETQRNKGNFPGRFSGRQFSNSRSEMNVSTLELGDSALYLCASSPLPGGGSQPQHFGDGTRLSIL.

J is TRBJ1-1 and V is TRBV6-1; TRBD1 matches 9 bases. CDR3 length: 14 amino acids. Germline lookup yields CDR1 MNHNS and CDR2 SASEGT. J gave up 3 bases and V 5 bases, and 4 bases lay outside the gene matches. The CDR3 loop is CASSLRQGDTEAFF. CDR3 nucleotides: TGTGCCAGCAGTTTACGACAGGGGGACACTGAAGCTTTCTTT.

The chain is built from TRBV4-1 and TRBJ2-7, with unresolved D. CDR1 MGHRA and CDR2 YSYEKL come from the germline V gene. V gave up 0 bases and J gave up 0 bases, with 3 bases separating them. CDR3 length: 13 residues. The chain's CDR3 is CASSQESSYEQYF. The CDR3 DNA reads TGCGCCAGCAGCCAAGAGAGCTCCTACGAGCAGTACTTC.

The chain joins TRBV5-1 to TRBJ2-3, with TRBD2 matching over 15 bases. V shed 4 bases, J shed 3 bases, and the junction held 6 bases outside the gene matches. This CDR3 is built from 17 residues. Germline V gives CDR1 SGHRS, CDR2 YFSETQ. The CDR3 reads CASSTGLAGGLTDTQYF. The CDR3 DNA follows: TGCGCCAGCAGCACCGGACTAGCGGGGGGGTTGACAGATACGCAGTATTTT.

The chain couples TRBV5-5 to TRBJ1-3; 7 positions match TRBD1. CDR3 length: 17 amino acids. The junction had 10 bases not matched to a gene; V was cut back by 3 bases and J by 1 base. Germline lookup yields CDR1 SGHKS and CDR2 YYEKEE (reference sequence). This chain's CDR3 is CASSWAGGLGSGNTIYF. The CDR3 region has the DNA TGTGCCAGCAGCTGGGCAGGGGGTTTAGGGTCTGGAAACACCATATATTTT.

The genes are TRBV7-3 and TRBJ2-1, with 10 bases that match TRBD2. Germline loops: CDR1 SGHTA, CDR2 FQGTGA. V lost 2 bases to trimming and J lost 6 bases; unmatched junction nucleotides: 4. This CDR3 comprises 15 residues. This CDR3 is CASSLGLAGVNEQFF. The CDR3 region has the DNA TGTGCCAGCAGCTTAGGGCTAGCGGGGGTCAATGAGCAGTTCTTC.

J is TRBJ1-2 and V is TRBV28; TRBD1 matches at 9 bases. The CDR3 covers 16 residues. CDR1 is MDHEN, CDR2 SYDVKM, per germline. V was clipped by 2 bases and J by 5 bases; unmatched bases: 9. DNA for the CDR3: TGTGCCAGCAGTTTAGTCAATACCGGACAGGGGTATGGCTACACCTTC. The encoded protein is CASSLVNTGQGYGYTF.

The J gene is TRBJ2-5, the V gene TRBV7-6; TRBD1 matches at 9 bases. Trimming at V came to 4 bases and at J to 5 bases, leaving 11 bases not matched to a gene. The CDR3 totals 16 residues. From germline, CDR1 is SGHVS and CDR2 FNYEAQ. CDR3: CASSWGNRGQGETQYF. The CDR3 nucleotides are TGTGCCAGCAGCTGGGGAAACAGGGGGCAGGGGGAGACCCAGTACTTC.

V is TRBV19 and J is TRBJ1-1, with a weak D call TRBD1 (6 bases). There are 12 residues in the CDR3. Germline V gives CDR1 LNHDA, CDR2 SQIVND (reference sequence). V was shortened by 3 bases and J by 7 bases, with 9 bases between the two germline ends. Written as DNA, the CDR3 is TGTGCCAGTAGTATCCAGGGGAGTGAAGCTTTCTTT. As protein: CASSIQGSEAFF.

The gene calls are TRBV6-1 and TRBJ1-2; 8 nucleotides align to TRBD1. Germline V gene sequence: CDR1 MNHNS, CDR2 SASEGT. The CDR3 has 13 amino acids. Trimming took 8 bases from V and 4 from J; bases not matched to a gene: 6. CDR3 sequence (DNA): TGTGCCAGCTGGGAGCAGGGGGCCTATGGCTACACCTTC. Its translation is CASWEQGAYGYTF.

This chain links TRBV5-4 with TRBJ2-7; D gene ambiguous. CDR1 SGHNT and CDR2 YYREEE come from the germline V gene (reference sequence). V was cut by 0 bases and J by 3 bases, with 7 bases left in between. This CDR3 region has 13 residues. CDR3 bases: TGTGCCAGCAGCTTGGGGTTCGGCTACGAGCAGTACTTC. Translated, it gives CASSLGFGYEQYF.

In this sample, this clone turned up once. The V call is TRBV15, the J call TRBJ1-1, with TRBD1 matching over 10 bases. V shed 3 bases and J 5 bases; nucleotides not matched to a gene: 6. CDR1 and CDR2 (germline): LNHNV, YYDKDF (reference sequence). The CDR3 contains 15 residues. CDR3 residues: CATSSPPDRGTEAFF. The CDR3 nucleotides are TGTGCCACCAGCAGTCCCCCGGACAGGGGGACTGAAGCTTTCTTT. Looking up the rest from reference TRBV15 and TRBJ1-1 gives the full variable domain: DAMVIQNPRYQVTQFGKPVTLSCSQTLNHNVMYWYQQKSSQAPKLLFHYYDKDFNNEADTPDNFQSRRPNTSFCFLDIRSPGLGDTAMYLCATSSPPDRGTEAFFGQGTRLTVV.

The rearrangement uses TRBV5-1 and TRBJ2-7; 9 bases align to TRBD1. With 0 bases clipped from V and 6 bases from J, the junction kept 10 bases outside the gene matches. The CDR3 sequence is 16 residues long. Germline CDR1 reads SGHRS; CDR2 reads YFSETQ. The CDR3 here is CASSLAVGTGLREQYF. CDR3 nucleotides: TGCGCCAGCAGCTTGGCCGTAGGGACAGGGCTCCGCGAGCAGTACTTC.

This clone has only one observation. The chain links TRBV27 to TRBJ1-6; 8 bases agree with TRBD1. With V trimmed by 6 bases and J by 4 bases, 8 bases remained unmatched. The CDR3 spans 16 residues. CDR1 and CDR2 from the germline V gene are MNHEY and SMNVEV (reference sequence). The CDR3 DNA reads TGTGCCAGCAGCCAAACCGGGACAGGATATAATTCACCCCTCCACTTT. Amino acids: CASSQTGTGYNSPLHF.